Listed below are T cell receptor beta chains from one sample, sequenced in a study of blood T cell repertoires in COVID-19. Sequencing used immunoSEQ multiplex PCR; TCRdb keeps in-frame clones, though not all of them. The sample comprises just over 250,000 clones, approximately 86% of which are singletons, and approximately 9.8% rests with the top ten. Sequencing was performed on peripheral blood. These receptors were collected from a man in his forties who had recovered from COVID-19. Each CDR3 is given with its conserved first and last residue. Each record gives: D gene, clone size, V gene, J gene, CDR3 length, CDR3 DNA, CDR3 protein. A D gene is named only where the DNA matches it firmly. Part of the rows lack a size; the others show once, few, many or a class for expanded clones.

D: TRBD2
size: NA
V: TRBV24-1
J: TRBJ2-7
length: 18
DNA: TGTGCCACCAGTGATGGAACCGCTAGCGGGACCCCAGGCAACGAGCAGTACTTC
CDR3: CATSDGTASGTPGNEQYF

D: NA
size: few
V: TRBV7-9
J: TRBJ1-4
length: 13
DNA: TGTGCCAGCAGCACAGCAGGGGCGGGAAAACTGTTTTTT
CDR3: CASSTAGAGKLFF

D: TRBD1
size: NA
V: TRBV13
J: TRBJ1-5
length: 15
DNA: TGTGCCAGCAGCTGCCCGGACAGGGCTCTTCAGCCCCAGCATTTT
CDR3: CASSCPDRALQPQHF

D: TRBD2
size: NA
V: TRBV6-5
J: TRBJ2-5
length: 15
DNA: TGTGCCAGCAGCCCGACAGCGGGGTACCAAGAGACCCAGTACTTC
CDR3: CASSPTAGYQETQYF

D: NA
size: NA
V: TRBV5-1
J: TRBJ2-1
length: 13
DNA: TGCGCCAGCAGCTTGGGGACAGACAATGAGCAGTTCTTC
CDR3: CASSLGTDNEQFF

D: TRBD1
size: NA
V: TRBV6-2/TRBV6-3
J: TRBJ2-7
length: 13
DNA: TGTGCCAGCAGTTACACCCCTGGACAGGGTCAGTACTTC
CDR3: CASSYTPGQGQYF

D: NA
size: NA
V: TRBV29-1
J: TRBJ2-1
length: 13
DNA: TGCAGCGTTCAATCGGGGGTGTACAATGAGCAGTTCTTC
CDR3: CSVQSGVYNEQFF

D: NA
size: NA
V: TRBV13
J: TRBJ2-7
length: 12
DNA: TGTGCCAGCAGCTTGCTGACTTACGAGCAGTACTTC
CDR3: CASSLLTYEQYF

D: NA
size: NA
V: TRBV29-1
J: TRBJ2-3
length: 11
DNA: TGCAGCGGCAAAGGGGGAGATACGCAGTATTTT
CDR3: CSGKGGDTQYF

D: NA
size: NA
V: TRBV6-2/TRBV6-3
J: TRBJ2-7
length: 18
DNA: TGTGCCAGCAGTTACCTCCTTAGGAGGAGCGGTCCTAGCTACGAGCAGTACTTC
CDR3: CASSYLLRRSGPSYEQYF

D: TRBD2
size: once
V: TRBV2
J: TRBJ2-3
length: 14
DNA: TGTGCCAGCACGATAGCGGGGGGGCTTGATACGCAGTATTTT
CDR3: CASTIAGGLDTQYF

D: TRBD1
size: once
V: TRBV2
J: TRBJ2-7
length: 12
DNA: TGTGCCAGCTCCGGGACAGGCTACGAGCAGTACTTC
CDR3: CASSGTGYEQYF

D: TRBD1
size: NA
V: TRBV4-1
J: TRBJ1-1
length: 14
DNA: TGCGCCAGCAGCCAAGCGACAGGGCCCCGGGAAGCTTTCTTT
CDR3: CASSQATGPREAFF

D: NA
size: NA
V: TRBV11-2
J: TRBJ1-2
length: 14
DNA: TGTGCCAGCAGCTTAGAATTAACGGAGGGCGGCTACACCTTC
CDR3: CASSLELTEGGYTF

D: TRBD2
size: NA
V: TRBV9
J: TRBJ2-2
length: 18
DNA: TGTGCCAGCAGCCTCCGTACTGAATCTAGCGGGAACACCGGGGAGCTGTTTTTT
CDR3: CASSLRTESSGNTGELFF

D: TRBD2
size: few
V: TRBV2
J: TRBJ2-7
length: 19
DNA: TGTGCCAGCAGGAGACCCAAGGGCCAGCGGGAGACCCACTCCTACGAGCAGTACTTC
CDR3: CASRRPKGQRETHSYEQYF

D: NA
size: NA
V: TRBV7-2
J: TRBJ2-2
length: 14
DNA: TGTGCCAGCAGCGCCCTACGGGGGTCCGGGGAGCTGTTTTTT
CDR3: CASSALRGSGELFF

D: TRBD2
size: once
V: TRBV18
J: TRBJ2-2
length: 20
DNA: TGTGCCAGCTCACCACCGAGGGTAGCGGGGGACTGGACGGACACCGGGGAGCTGTTTTTT
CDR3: CASSPPRVAGDWTDTGELFF

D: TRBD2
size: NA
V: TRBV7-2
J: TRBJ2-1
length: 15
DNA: TGTGCCAGCAGCCCGCAGCGGGGGGGCCCTAATGAGCAGTTCTTC
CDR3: CASSPQRGGPNEQFF

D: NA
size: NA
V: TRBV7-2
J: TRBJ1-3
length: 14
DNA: TGTGCCAGCAGCTTCACGGGACAACCGGACACCATATATTTT
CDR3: CASSFTGQPDTIYF

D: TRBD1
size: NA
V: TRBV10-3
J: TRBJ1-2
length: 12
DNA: TGTGCCATCAGTTTACAGGGGAAGGGCTACACCTTC
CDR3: CAISLQGKGYTF

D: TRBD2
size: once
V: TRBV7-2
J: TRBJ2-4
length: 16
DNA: TGTGCCAGCAGCTTAGCGGGAGGGACCCTTAAAAACATTCAGTACTTC
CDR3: CASSLAGGTLKNIQYF

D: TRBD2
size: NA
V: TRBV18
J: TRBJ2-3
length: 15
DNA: TGTGCCAGCTCACCTCTCCGGGACCGCGGGAGGACGCAGTATTTT
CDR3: CASSPLRDRGRTQYF

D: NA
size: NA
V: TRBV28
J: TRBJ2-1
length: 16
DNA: TGTGCCAGCAGTTTAGTCTCCCTGAGCTCCTACAATGAGCAGTTCTTC
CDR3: CASSLVSLSSYNEQFF

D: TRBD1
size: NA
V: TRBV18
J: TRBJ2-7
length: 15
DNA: TGTGCCAGCTCAACCTGGGGACAGGGGTTTGGCGAGCAGTACTTC
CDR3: CASSTWGQGFGEQYF

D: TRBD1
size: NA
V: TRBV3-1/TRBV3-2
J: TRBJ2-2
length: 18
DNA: TGTGCCAGCAGCCGTCGAAATACAGGGGCGAGGCACACCGGGGAGCTGTTTTTT
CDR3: CASSRRNTGARHTGELFF

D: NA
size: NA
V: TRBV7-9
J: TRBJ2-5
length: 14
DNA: TGTGCCAGCAGCTTAGGCGCGGGGCGAGAGACCCAGTACTTC
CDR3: CASSLGAGRETQYF

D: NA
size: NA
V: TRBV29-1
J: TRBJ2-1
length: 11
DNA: TGCAGCTCATTTTTGGGGAGTGAGCAGTTCTTC
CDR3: CSSFLGSEQFF

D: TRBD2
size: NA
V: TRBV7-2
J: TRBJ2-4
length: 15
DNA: TGTGCCAGCAGCTTAGGGCTAGCGGGGATGAACATTCAGTACTTC
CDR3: CASSLGLAGMNIQYF

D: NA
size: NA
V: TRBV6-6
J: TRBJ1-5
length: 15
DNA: TGTGCCAGCAGGTTACGAGGTTATAGCAATCAGCCCCAGCATTTT
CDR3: CASRLRGYSNQPQHF

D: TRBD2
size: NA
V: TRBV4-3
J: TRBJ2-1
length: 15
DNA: TGCGCCAGCAGTCGAAGACTAGCGGTGGGGGGTGAGCAGTTCTTC
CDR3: CASSRRLAVGGEQFF

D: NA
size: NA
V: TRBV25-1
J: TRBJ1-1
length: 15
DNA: TGTGCCAGCAGTGCCCCGTACCTGGGGGCAACTGAAGCTTTCTTT
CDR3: CASSAPYLGATEAFF

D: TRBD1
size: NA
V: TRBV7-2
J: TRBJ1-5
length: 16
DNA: TGTGCCAGCAGCCCGGACAGGGGCTATAGCAATCAGCCCCAGCATTTT
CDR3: CASSPDRGYSNQPQHF

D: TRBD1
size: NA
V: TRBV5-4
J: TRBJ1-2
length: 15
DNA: TGTGCCAGCAGCCTAGGACAGGGGATAAGCTATGGCTACACCTTC
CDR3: CASSLGQGISYGYTF

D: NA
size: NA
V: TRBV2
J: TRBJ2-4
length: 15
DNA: TGTGCCAGCAGCGAAAGCCGACCCGGGGGAAACATTCAGTACTTC
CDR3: CASSESRPGGNIQYF

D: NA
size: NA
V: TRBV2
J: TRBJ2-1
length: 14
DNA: TGTGCCAGCAGTGAAGGGGACACCAACAATGAGCAGTTCTTC
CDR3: CASSEGDTNNEQFF

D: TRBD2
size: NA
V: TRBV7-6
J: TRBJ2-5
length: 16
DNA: TGTGCCAGCAGCCTCCAGACTAGCGGGAAAATGGAGACCCAGTACTTC
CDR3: CASSLQTSGKMETQYF

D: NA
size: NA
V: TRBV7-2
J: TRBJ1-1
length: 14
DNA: TGTGCCAGCAGAGGACAGCGAATGAACACTGAAGCTTTCTTT
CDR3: CASRGQRMNTEAFF

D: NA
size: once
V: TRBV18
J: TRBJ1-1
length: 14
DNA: TGTGCCAGCTCACCATTGAGAGGAAACACTGAAGCTTTCTTT
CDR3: CASSPLRGNTEAFF

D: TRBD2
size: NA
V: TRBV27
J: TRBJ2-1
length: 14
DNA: TGTGCCAGCAGTTTGACTAGCGGGGGGTCAGAGCAGTTCTTC
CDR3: CASSLTSGGSEQFF

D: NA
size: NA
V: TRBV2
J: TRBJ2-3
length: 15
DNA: TGTGCCAGCAGAGGCGGCACGACTGGCACAGATACGCAGTATTTT
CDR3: CASRGGTTGTDTQYF

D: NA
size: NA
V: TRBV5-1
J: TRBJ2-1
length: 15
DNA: TGCGCCAGCAGCTTGGGGAGGGGTGCGTGGGATGAGCAGTTCTTC
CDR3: CASSLGRGAWDEQFF

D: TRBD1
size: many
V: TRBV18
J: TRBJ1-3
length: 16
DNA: TGTGCCAGCTCACCGACAGGGGGTCCCTCTGGAAACACCATATATTTT
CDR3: CASSPTGGPSGNTIYF

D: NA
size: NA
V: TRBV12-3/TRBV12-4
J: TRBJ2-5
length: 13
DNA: TGTGCCAGCAGTTCGAGTCCCGTATGGACCCAGTACTTC
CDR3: CASSSSPVWTQYF

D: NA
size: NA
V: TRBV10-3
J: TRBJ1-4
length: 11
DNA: TGTGCCATCAGGCAGAATGAAAAACTGTTTTTT
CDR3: CAIRQNEKLFF

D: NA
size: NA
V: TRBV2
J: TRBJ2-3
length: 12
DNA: TGTGCCAGCAGCCCCGCAGGAGATACGCAGTATTTT
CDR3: CASSPAGDTQYF

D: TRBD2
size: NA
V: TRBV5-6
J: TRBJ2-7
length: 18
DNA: TGTGCCAGCAGCTTGGGACCGAGGCGGGGGGAAGGGCCCTACGAGCAGTACTTC
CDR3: CASSLGPRRGEGPYEQYF

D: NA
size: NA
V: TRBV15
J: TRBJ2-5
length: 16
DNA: TGTGCCACCAGCAGAAGAGTTAGCGGAGCACAAGAGACCCAGTACTTC
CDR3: CATSRRVSGAQETQYF

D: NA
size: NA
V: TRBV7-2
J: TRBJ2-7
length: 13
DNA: TGTGCCAGCAGGTACGGGGGCTCCTACGAGCAGTACTTC
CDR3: CASRYGGSYEQYF

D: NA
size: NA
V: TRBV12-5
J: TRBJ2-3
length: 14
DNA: TGTGCTAGTGGTTTGGACGGAAGGGGGGATACGCAGTATTTT
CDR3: CASGLDGRGDTQYF

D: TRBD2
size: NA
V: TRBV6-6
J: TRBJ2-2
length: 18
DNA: TGTGCCAGCAGTCCGGGACTAGCGGGAGGCGGGAACACCGGGGAGCTGTTTTTT
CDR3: CASSPGLAGGGNTGELFF

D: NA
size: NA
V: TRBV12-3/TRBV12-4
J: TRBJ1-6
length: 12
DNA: TGTGCCAGCAGCCGGAGTAATTCACCCCTCCACTTT
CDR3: CASSRSNSPLHF

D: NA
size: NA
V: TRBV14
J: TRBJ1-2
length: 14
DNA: TGTGCCAGCAGCCACCAGGGGCGCGGCTATGGCTACACCTTC
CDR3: CASSHQGRGYGYTF

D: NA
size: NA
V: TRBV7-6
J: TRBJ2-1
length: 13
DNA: TGTGCCAGCCAGGGAGTAGCCGGGGGAGAGCAGTTCTTC
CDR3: CASQGVAGGEQFF

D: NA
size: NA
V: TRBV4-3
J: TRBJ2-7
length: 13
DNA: TGCGCCAGCAGCCAACGGGAGTCCTACGAGCAGTACTTC
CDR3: CASSQRESYEQYF